A selection of T cell receptor beta chains follows, all from one sample in a study of regulatory T cells in long-lasting Graves disease. TCRdb re-analysed the multiplex PCR reads in MiXCR, keeping a single row per CDR3 protein. The profile shows approximately 400,000 distinct CDR3 sequences, 14% to 15% of them singletons. These data were likewise used in another study, on T cells in Graves' hyperthyroidism and ophthalmopathy.

The source material was peripheral blood mononuclear cells (PBMCs), sampled at new diagnosis, from a patient treated with antithyroid drugs. These receptors originate from a woman between 25 and 40 years old with Graves disease. The CDR3 runs from the conserved cysteine through the conserved F or W. Each record gives: D gene, V gene, J gene, clone size, CDR3 DNA, CDR3 protein. D genes are given only for firm matches. Some rows have no size entry. The others give once, few or many, or a class for an expanded clone.

>-|TRBV10-1|TRBJ2-5|few
TGCGCCAGCAGTGCCCAGGCAAGGCAGGAGACCCAGTACTTC
CASSAQARQETQYF
>TRBD2|TRBV7-3|TRBJ2-3|few
TGTGCCAGCAGCTTAGAGGGGCTAGCGGGAGGTTCCACATACACAGATACGCAGTATTTT
CASSLEGLAGGSTYTDTQYF
>-|TRBV20-1|TRBJ2-1|medium-sized
TGCAGTGCTAGAGCCCGAGTAGGGTTATACAATGAGCAGTTCTTC
CSARARVGLYNEQFF
>TRBD2|TRBV3-1|TRBJ2-1|many
TGTGCCAGCAGCCAATTTCTAGCGGGATACAATGAGCAGTTCTTC
CASSQFLAGYNEQFF
>TRBD2|TRBV25-1|TRBJ2-1|-
TGTGCCAGCAGTGCCGGGACTAGCGGGAGCCGAATCGACGGTGAGCAGTTCTTC
CASSAGTSGSRIDGEQFF
>TRBD1|TRBV5-5|TRBJ1-2|many
TGTGCCAGCAGCGAGGGACAGGTTTATGGCTACACCTTC
CASSEGQVYGYTF
>-|TRBV20-1|TRBJ2-1|many
TGCAGTGCTAGAGAAACGGGACAAGGAAACAATGAGCAGTTCTTC
CSARETGQGNNEQFF
>TRBD1|TRBV24-1|TRBJ2-7|many
TGTGCCACCAGTGATTCGCACAGGGGTGGCTACGAGCAGTACTTC
CATSDSHRGGYEQYF
>TRBD2|TRBV11-2|TRBJ2-3|many
TGTGCCAGCACCGGAGCGGGAGAGGGCACAGATACGCAGTATTTT
CASTGAGEGTDTQYF
>TRBD2|TRBV13|TRBJ2-1|few
TGTGCCAGCAGCAGGATACTAGCGGGAGGGCCTGACGCTGAGCAGTTCTTC
CASSRILAGGPDAEQFF
>TRBD2|TRBV2|TRBJ2-3|many
TGTGCCAGCAGTGAACTTCAGGGGACTAGCGGGAGTACAGATACGCAGTATTTT
CASSELQGTSGSTDTQYF
>TRBD2|TRBV6-2/TRBV6-3|TRBJ2-1|-
TGTGCCAGCAGTGGCTTAGCGGGAGGTCCCCCGTTTACCAATGAGCAGTTCTTC
CASSGLAGGPPFTNEQFF
>TRBD2|TRBV13|TRBJ2-3|few
TGTGCCAGCAGCTTAAGCATATTGACTAGCCTGCGGGATACGCAGTATTTT
CASSLSILTSLRDTQYF
>TRBD1|TRBV12-3/TRBV12-4|TRBJ1-3|-
TGTGCCAGCGACGGGGACAGGGGGCGGTCTGGAAACACCATATATTTT
CASDGDRGRSGNTIYF
>-|TRBV20-1|TRBJ2-3|many
TGCAGTGCTAGAGATCGTGGCAGCTACACAGATACGCAGTATTTT
CSARDRGSYTDTQYF
>-|TRBV29-1|TRBJ2-3|many
TGCAGCGTTGTGGGGGGACCGGGACATCTCGCGGATACGCAGTATTTT
CSVVGGPGHLADTQYF
>-|TRBV24-1|TRBJ2-5|few
TGTGCCACCAGTCTACAAGCGGGAGAGACCCAGTACTTC
CATSLQAGETQYF
>-|TRBV30|TRBJ2-7|many
TGTGCCTGGAGCGCCACAGGCGCTGGAGAGCAGTACTTC
CAWSATGAGEQYF
>TRBD2|TRBV19|TRBJ2-5|few
TGTGCCAGTAGTCCTACTAGCGGACTAGGGGCCCAGTACTTC
CASSPTSGLGAQYF
>TRBD1|TRBV29-1|TRBJ2-7|many
TGCAGCGCCGGACAGGGCTACCCCTACGAGCAGTACTTC
CSAGQGYPYEQYF
>-|TRBV24-1|TRBJ2-3|many
TGTGCCACCAGTGATCGGTCCCAAGTAGCAGATACGCAGTATTTT
CATSDRSQVADTQYF
>TRBD2|TRBV5-4|TRBJ2-1|-
TGTGCCAGCAGCGGCTGGGGGACTAGCGGGAGGACGGTTGAGCAGTTCTTC
CASSGWGTSGRTVEQFF
>-|TRBV19|TRBJ2-2|few
TGTGCCAGTAGCGGGGCAGCCACCGGGGAGCTGTTTTTT
CASSGAATGELFF
>TRBD1|TRBV28|TRBJ1-2|many
TGTGCCAGCAGTTTCAATGGAGGGGGCGCGTTTGGCTACACCTTC
CASSFNGGGAFGYTF
>TRBD1|TRBV20-1|TRBJ2-3|many
TGCAGTGCTATCAGGGACAGGGCCGACACAGATACGCAGTATTTT
CSAIRDRADTDTQYF
>-|TRBV18|TRBJ1-4|many
TGTGCCAGCTCACCACCGAGCCGGGGCGAAGGTGAAAAACTGTTTTTT
CASSPPSRGEGEKLFF